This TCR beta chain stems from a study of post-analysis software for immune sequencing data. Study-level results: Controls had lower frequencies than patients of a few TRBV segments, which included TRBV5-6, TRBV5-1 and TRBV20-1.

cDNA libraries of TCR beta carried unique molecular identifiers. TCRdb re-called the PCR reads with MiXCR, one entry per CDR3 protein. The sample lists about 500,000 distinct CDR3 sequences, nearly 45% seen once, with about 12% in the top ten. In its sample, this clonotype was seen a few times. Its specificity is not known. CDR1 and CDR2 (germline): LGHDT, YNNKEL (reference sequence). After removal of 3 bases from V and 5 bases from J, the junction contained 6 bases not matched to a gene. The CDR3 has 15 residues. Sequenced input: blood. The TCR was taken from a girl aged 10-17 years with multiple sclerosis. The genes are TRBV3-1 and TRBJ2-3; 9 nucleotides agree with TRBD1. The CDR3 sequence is CASSQTGQGLDTQYF. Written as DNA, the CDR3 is TGTGCCAGCAGCCAGACGGGACAGGGTCTAGATACGCAGTATTTT.